This T cell receptor beta chain originates from a study of control samples from healthy donors and cancer patients. Assay: immunoSEQ multiplex PCR; the TCRdb copy retains only in-frame clones and omits some. The sample contains 75,000 to 100,000 clones, around 88% of which appear only once. CDR3 length: 15 residues. Germline CDR1 is SEHNR and CDR2 is FQNEAQ (reference sequence). The V and J ends lost 7 bases and 4 bases, in that order; junction bases with no gene match: 8. Input material: blood. The genes are TRBV7-9 and TRBJ2-2, with TRBD2 identical over 8 bases. The sequence was obtained from a man between 25 and 39 years old in good health. This CDR3 reads CASTPSGSFTGELFF. CDR3 in DNA: TGTGCCAGCACCCCCAGCGGGAGTTTCACCGGGGAGCTGTTTTTT.